This T cell receptor (beta chain) stems from a study of beta chain features in type 1 diabetes. Germline loops: CDR1 SGHDT, CDR2 YYEEEE. CDR3 length: 16 amino acids. Cells sorted by CD45RO/CCR7/CD25/CD127/CD95/CD27 comprised CD4+ naive, central memory, regulatory and stem cell-like memory cells. Expressed TCRB transcripts were sequenced because the isolated RNA had all been reverse transcribed beforehand. On average, stem cell-like memory T cell samples had about a million reads. Sequencing was performed with immunoSEQ multiplex PCR; in TCRdb, only in-frame clones are kept and a portion is missing. Among about 47,000 clones listed, around 40% were seen once. As regards this clone: The antigen remains unidentified. Germline and junction disagree at one end, which may indicate a read error.

Study-wide results and limits: These data did not resolve whether HLA type affects TCRB rearrangement. A closer apparent resemblance between naive, central memory and Treg TCRB repertoires was seen in patients than in healthy donors. There was a moderate but significant shortening of TCRB CDR3s in all four CD4+ subsets of Type 1 diabetes patients.

V is TRBV5-6 and J is TRBJ2-1; TRBD2 is a possible D gene (6 bases). The receptor was derived from a man younger than 40 with type 1 diabetes. Sequencing was done on a sample of stem cell memory CD4+ T cells from blood. The CDR3, as DNA: TGTGCCAGCAGCTTGTTTACCCGGGACTCCTTCAATGAGCAGTTCTTC. Residues: CASSLFTRDSFNEQFF.